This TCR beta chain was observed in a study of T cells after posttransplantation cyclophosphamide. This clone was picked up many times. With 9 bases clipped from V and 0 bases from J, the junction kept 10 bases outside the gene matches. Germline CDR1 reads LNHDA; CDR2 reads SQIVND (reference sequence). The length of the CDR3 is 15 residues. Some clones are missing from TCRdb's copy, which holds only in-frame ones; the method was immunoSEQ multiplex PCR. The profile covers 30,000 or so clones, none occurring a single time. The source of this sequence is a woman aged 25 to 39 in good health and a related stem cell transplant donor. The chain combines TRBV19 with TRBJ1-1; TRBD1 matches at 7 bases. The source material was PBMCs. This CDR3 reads CASSEGAELNTEAFF. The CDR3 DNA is TGTGCCAGCTCTGAGGGGGCAGAGCTGAACACTGAAGCTTTCTTT. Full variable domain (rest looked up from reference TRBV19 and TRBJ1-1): DGGITQSPKYLFRKEGQNVTLSCEQNLNHDAMYWYRQDPGQGLRLIYYSQIVNDFQKGDIAEGYSVSREKKESFPLTVTSAQKNPTAFYLCASSEGAELNTEAFFGQGTRLTVV.